The rows below give T cell receptor beta chains drawn from one sample of a study of blood T cell repertoires in COVID-19. Some clones are missing from TCRdb's copy, which holds only in-frame ones; the method was immunoSEQ multiplex PCR. Among about 59,000 clones, 70% to 80% were seen once, and the ten largest hold 9.7%. The specimen was peripheral blood. These receptors came from a human donor in a cohort sampled during active COVID-19. CDR3s include the opening cysteine and the closing phenylalanine or tryptophan. D genes are given only for firm matches. The listing skips clone size in some rows; elsewhere it reads once, few, many or a size class.

clone_size,d_call,v_call,j_call,cdr3_nt,cdr3_aa
NA,NA,TRBV10-3,TRBJ1-2,TGTGCCATCAGTGAGTCGGGAGGGTCCGACGGCTACACCTTC,CAISESGGSDGYTF
NA,NA,TRBV4-2,TRBJ2-1,TGTGCCAGCAGCCAAATTCCCCTCGATGAGCAGTTCTTC,CASSQIPLDEQFF
NA,NA,TRBV5-4,TRBJ2-2,TGTGCCAGCAGCTTTGCCAGGTCCGGGGAGCTGTTTTTT,CASSFARSGELFF
few,TRBD1,TRBV5-6,TRBJ1-3,TGTGCCAGCAGCTCCTATCGGACAGGAGTCTCTGGAAACACCATATATTTT,CASSSYRTGVSGNTIYF
NA,TRBD1,TRBV5-1,TRBJ2-7,TGCGCCAGCAGCTTTCAGGGGGCGGTCGAGCAGTACTTC,CASSFQGAVEQYF
NA,TRBD2,TRBV5-1,TRBJ2-1,TGCGCCAGCAGCTACTGGCGGGAGTACAATGAGCAGTTCTTC,CASSYWREYNEQFF
NA,TRBD1,TRBV6-5,TRBJ1-2,TGTGCCAGCAGGGTACAGGGGGCTCATGGCTACACCTTC,CASRVQGAHGYTF
NA,NA,TRBV11-2,TRBJ1-6,TGTGCCAGCAGGGCTTCAGGACCCCTCCACTTT,CASRASGPLHF
NA,NA,TRBV5-1,TRBJ1-1,TGCGCCAGCAGCCCCCGGGGTGGAGAGAACACTGAAGCTTTCTTT,CASSPRGGENTEAFF
NA,TRBD2,TRBV6-6,TRBJ2-5,TGTGCCAGCAGCCCACCGGGAGGAGAGACCCAGTACTTC,CASSPPGGETQYF
NA,TRBD2,TRBV2,TRBJ2-7,TGTGCCAGCAGGCTCGCGGCGGGGGGGCCCGACGAGCAGTACTTC,CASRLAAGGPDEQYF
NA,TRBD2,TRBV5-1,TRBJ2-3,TGCGCCAGCAGAACACAGCGGGGCCTCGTCACAGATACGCAGTATTTT,CASRTQRGLVTDTQYF
few,NA,TRBV3-1/TRBV3-2,TRBJ2-7,TGTGCCAGCAGCCAAGGGGGAGGCTACGAGCAGTACTTC,CASSQGGGYEQYF
NA,NA,TRBV28,TRBJ1-2,TGTGCCAGCAGTTCGCCCCCGAGGATTGGCTACACCTTC,CASSSPPRIGYTF
NA,TRBD2,TRBV11-1,TRBJ2-3,TGTGCCAGCAGAAAGGGACTAGCGGGAGAAGATACGCAGTATTTT,CASRKGLAGEDTQYF
NA,TRBD1,TRBV29-1,TRBJ1-1,TGCAGCGTTGCAAGACAGGGGGCGAATACTGAAGCTTTCTTT,CSVARQGANTEAFF
NA,NA,TRBV3-1/TRBV3-2,TRBJ2-3,TGTGCCAGCAGCCGAGACCAAGGCGGGAACACAGATACGCAGTATTTT,CASSRDQGGNTDTQYF
NA,NA,TRBV15,TRBJ2-2,TGTGCCACCAAGGGGGTCAACACCGGGGAGCTGTTTTTT,CATKGVNTGELFF
few,NA,TRBV29-1,TRBJ2-5,TGCAGCGTTGTGGGCGGGTTGTACCAAGAGACCCAGTACTTC,CSVVGGLYQETQYF
NA,TRBD2,TRBV9,TRBJ2-2,TGTGCCAGCGGCTCCGGGACTAGCGGGCGTCACACCGGGGAGCTGTTTTTT,CASGSGTSGRHTGELFF
many,TRBD1,TRBV15,TRBJ1-3,TGTGCCACCAGCAGAGGACAGGGGAGCTCTGGAAACACCATATATTTT,CATSRGQGSSGNTIYF
NA,TRBD2,TRBV6-6,TRBJ2-3,TGTGCCAGCAGCCGACCCCCCCTATGGGCTAGCGGGAGGGCTGGAGATACGCAGTATTTT,CASSRPPLWASGRAGDTQYF
NA,TRBD1,TRBV24-1,TRBJ1-5,TGTGCCACCAGTGATTCCGGGACAGCGGGCCGGCCCCAGCATTTT,CATSDSGTAGRPQHF
NA,NA,TRBV10-3,TRBJ2-7,TGTGCCATCAGTGAGGACGACACAGCCTACGAGCAGTACTTC,CAISEDDTAYEQYF
NA,NA,TRBV6-5,TRBJ1-4,TGTGCCAGCAGTACGTACAGTGCAACTAATGAAAAACTGTTTTTT,CASSTYSATNEKLFF
many,NA,TRBV19,TRBJ1-6,TGTGCCAGTAGCACAGGGCCGGCTAATTCACCCCTCCACTTT,CASSTGPANSPLHF
NA,TRBD1,TRBV29-1,TRBJ2-7,TGCAGCGTTGGTACAGGGGCCTCCTACGAGCAGTACTTC,CSVGTGASYEQYF
NA,NA,TRBV19,TRBJ1-1,TGTGCCAGTGCGGGCAGTCAGCAGCGGAACACTGAAGCTTTCTTT,CASAGSQQRNTEAFF
NA,TRBD1,TRBV7-9,TRBJ1-2,TGTGCCAGCAGCTTAGGACAGGGACCCTATGGCTACACCTTC,CASSLGQGPYGYTF